The entry that follows covers one TCR beta chain sequence. As yet, its antigen is unknown. This sample was taken from a study of T cells after yellow fever vaccination. General observations from the study: Overlap between CD4 and CD8 compartments was detected for a small share of clonotypes.

The study made its TCR cDNA through 5'RACE template switching. That step introduced a universal primer site along with UMIs. TCRdb redid the calling of the 5' RACE reads with MiXCR, one entry per CDR3 protein. The top ten hold approximately 14% of the sample, which has some 560,000 distinct CDR3 sequences, around 21% seen once. The CDR3 extends over 15 amino acids. Deletions cut 2 bases from V and 5 bases from J, with 16 bases between. From germline, CDR1 is SGDLS and CDR2 YYNGEE. The specimen comprised PBMCs, sampled 15 days after the yellow fever booster vaccination. The chain combines TRBV9 with TRBJ2-5; D is unresolved. This receptor was identified in a man in his thirties or forties who received the YFV17D yellow fever vaccine. The CDR3 protein is CASSVMPAREETQYF. The CDR3 bases are TGTGCCAGCAGCGTTATGCCAGCACGAGAGGAGACCCAGTACTTC.